Below, 20 T cell receptor beta chains from the same sample are listed, as sequenced in a study of blood T cells in healthy people across ages. Combining a sample-barcoded 5' primer with a J-beta primer mix, a second PCR ran for about 7 to 11 cycles. TCRdb used MiXCR to reprocess the 5' RACE reads, holding one entry per CDR3 protein. Of roughly 1.9 million distinct CDR3 sequences detected, roughly two fifths appear once; the ten largest clones hold 23%. Sequencing was carried out using blood. These TCRs come from a human donor in good health.

A few counts support this clonotype. Here the CDR3 reads CASSHRDQETQYF. Written as DNA, the CDR3 is TGTGCCAGCAGCCACAGGGATCAAGAGACCCAGTACTTC. J is TRBJ2-5 and V is TRBV7-6; weak D call: TRBD1 (6 bases). The CDR3 is made up of 13 amino acids. The germline V gene encodes CDR1 SGHVS and CDR2 FNYEAQ. Between the trimmed V and J ends, which lost 5 bases and 2 bases, there was a span of 9 bases.

In its sample, this clonotype was seen a few times. In DNA, the CDR3 is TGTGCCAGCACCGATTTGCCGGGTAATGAGCAGTTCTTC. Protein: CASTDLPGNEQFF. This rearrangement joins TRBV7-2 to TRBJ2-1; no firm D call. Germline-derived CDR1 and CDR2 are SGHTA and FQGNSA. This CDR3 has 13 residues. V lost 7 bases to trimming and J lost 7 bases, with 14 bases between them. Complete variable domain (other parts from reference TRBV7-2 and TRBJ2-1): GAGVSQSPSNKVTEKGKDVELRCDPISGHTALYWYRQSLGQGLEFLIYFQGNSAPDKSGLPSDRFSAERTGGSVSTLTIQRTQQEDSAVYLCASTDLPGNEQFFGPGTRLTVL.

V usage is TRBV12-5 and J usage is TRBJ2-1, with 8 bases aligning to TRBD2. Germline V lookup: CDR1 LGHNT, CDR2 FRNRAP. J was trimmed by 0 bases and V by 6 bases; bases with no gene match: 4. The CDR3 has 15 residues. CDR3 in amino acids: CASGPGTSSYNEQFF. The CDR3 DNA follows: TGTGCTAGTGGCCCCGGGACTAGCTCCTACAATGAGCAGTTCTTC. Looking up the rest from reference TRBV12-5 and TRBJ2-1 gives the full variable domain: DARVTQTPRHKVTEMGQEVTMRCQPILGHNTVFWYRQTMMQGLELLAYFRNRAPLDDSGMPKDRFSAEMPDATLATLKIQPSEPRDSAVYFCASGPGTSSYNEQFFGPGTRLTVL.

The sample holds a few counts of this clonotype. The gene calls are TRBV7-2 and TRBJ2-7; 10 bases line up with TRBD1. The J call is in doubt because the DNA end fits TRBJ2-5 better. CDR3 size: 15 residues. From germline, CDR1 is SGHTA and CDR2 FQGNSA. CDR3 nucleotides: TGTGCCAGCAGCCGAATCGGACAGGGGGGAGAGACCCAGTACTTC. It is translated as CASSRIGQGGETQYF.

CDR3: CSAERHGYQPQHF. CDR3 DNA: TGCAGTGCTGAAAGACATGGGTATCAGCCCCAGCATTTT. This chain links TRBV20-1 with TRBJ1-5; D not resolved. The germline V gene has CDR1 DFQATT and CDR2 SNEGSKA (reference sequence). The CDR3 runs to 13 residues. V dropped 5 bases and J dropped 5 bases, with 13 bases sitting between them.

The V and J genes are TRBV29-1 and TRBJ1-1; D ambiguous. Germline loops: CDR1 SQVTM, CDR2 ANQGSEA. This CDR3 region has 14 residues. V gave up 2 bases and J gave up 11 bases, with 21 bases separating them. CDR3 DNA sequence: TGCAGCGTTGAACTCCGAACAAAGACCGCCTCTGCTTTCTTT. Amino acids: CSVELRTKTASAFF.

In its sample, this clonotype was seen a few times. The genes are TRBV4-3 and TRBJ1-5, with 7 bases aligning to TRBD1. The CDR3 has 13 residues. V was clipped by 2 bases and J by 9 bases; unmatched bases: 4. Germline V CDR1 and CDR2: LGHNA, YSLEER. The CDR3 loop reads CASSQSTGWPQHF. In DNA form, the CDR3 reads TGCGCCAGCAGCCAATCGACAGGGTGGCCCCAGCATTTT.

In this sample, this clonotype turned up a few times. The chain recombines TRBV4-3 with TRBJ2-5; 15 positions match TRBD2. The V and J ends lost 2 bases and 5 bases, in that order; junction bases with no gene match: 6. Per the germline V gene, CDR1 is LGHNA and CDR2 is YSLEER. This CDR3 has 17 residues. The CDR3 DNA is TGCGCCAGCAGCCAACGGACTAGCGGGGGGGCCTGGGAGACCCAGTACTTC. Translating it yields CASSQRTSGGAWETQYF.

The chain employs TRBV12-3 or TRBV12-4 and TRBJ2-4, with 7 bases fitting TRBD2. The DNA matches TRBJ2-7 better at its end, which makes the J call doubtful. The CDR3 extends over 14 amino acids. The CDR3 is CASIRSGGSYEQYF. The CDR3 DNA reads TGTGCCAGCATCCGGTCCGGGGGGAGCTACGAGCAGTACTTC.

The gene calls are TRBV20-1 and TRBJ2-5; the D is unclear. The V end was cut by 1 base, the J end by 2 bases, with 11 bases between. From germline, CDR1 is DFQATT and CDR2 SNEGSKA (reference sequence). CDR3 length: 14 residues. CDR3 sequence reads: CSARGGFIQETQYF. DNA of the CDR3: TGCAGTGCTAGAGGGGGATTTATTCAAGAGACCCAGTACTTC.

This clonotype was detected a few times. This sequence joins TRBV5-5 and TRBJ2-3, with 11 bases that match TRBD2. CDR3 length equals 19 residues. CDR1 is SGHKS, CDR2 YYEKEE, per germline (reference sequence). Germline trimming cut 0 bases from V and 0 bases from J; bases unmatched to any gene: 9. The CDR3 region is CASSLAAASGGTSTDTQYF. CDR3 bases: TGTGCCAGCAGCTTGGCCGCGGCTAGCGGGGGGACTAGCACAGATACGCAGTATTTT.

The chain employs TRBV4-3 and TRBJ2-7; no clear D. The length of the CDR3 is 16 residues. From germline, CDR1 is LGHNA and CDR2 YSLEER. V lost 0 bases and J 0 bases, leaving 12 bases between the germline ends. The CDR3 DNA reads TGCGCCAGCAGCCAAGATAACTTTCTGAGCTCCTACGAGCAGTACTTC. Protein sequence: CASSQDNFLSSYEQYF.

This clonotype was seen more than once but under ten times. J is TRBJ2-1 and V is TRBV19; either TRBD1 or TRBD2 may supply D (5 bases each). The germline V and J ends were trimmed by 2 bases and 0 bases, with 20 bases remaining between them. The V gene's germline CDR1 is LNHDA and CDR2 SQIVND (reference sequence). The CDR3 spans 19 residues. CDR3 DNA: TGTGCCAGTAGTATACCATCGACCGGTGCAGGGAGCTCCTACAATGAGCAGTTCTTC. Its protein is CASSIPSTGAGSSYNEQFF.

This clonotype was observed a handful of times. This chain's CDR3 is CASSKSYNEKLFF. The CDR3, as DNA: TGTGCCAGCAGTAAGAGCTATAATGAAAAACTGTTTTTT. The rearrangement links TRBV7-9 to TRBJ1-4; D gene ambiguous. This CDR3 has 13 amino acids. V was clipped by 6 bases and J by 4 bases, with 9 bases between them. Germline CDR1 is SEHNR and CDR2 is FQNEAQ (reference sequence). The variable domain in full, with the rest retrieved from reference TRBV7-9 and TRBJ1-4, is DTGVSQNPRHKITKRGQNVTFRCDPISEHNRLYWYRQTLGQGPEFLTYFQNEAQLEKSRLLSDRFSAERPKGSFSTLEIQRTEQGDSAMYLCASSKSYNEKLFFGSGTQLSVL.

The genes are TRBV18 and TRBJ1-2; 10 bases map to TRBD1. Germline V lookup: CDR1 KGHSH, CDR2 LQKENI. This CDR3 contains 15 residues. The junction had 1 base not matched to a gene; V was cut back by 3 bases and J by 0 bases. The DNA for the CDR3 is TGTGCCAGCTCACCGGGACAGGGGTCTAACTATGGCTACACCTTC. Translation gives CASSPGQGSNYGYTF.

The chain combines TRBV3-1 with TRBJ1-2; 7 bases are shared with TRBD1. J lost 7 bases, V lost 1 base, and 12 bases had no gene match. The CDR3 extends over 16 amino acids. Germline V gene sequence: CDR1 LGHDT, CDR2 YNNKEL (reference sequence). The CDR3 nucleotides read TGTGCCAGCAGCCAAGGGAGGGACAGTTACGTAACTGGCTACACCTTC. Translating gives CASSQGRDSYVTGYTF.

This clonotype was counted only a few times. The chain couples TRBV7-9 to TRBJ2-7, with 9 bases matching TRBD1. The junction had 5 bases not matched to a gene; V was cut back by 3 bases and J by 5 bases. The V gene's germline CDR1 is SEHNR and CDR2 FQNEAQ (reference sequence). CDR3 length: 14 residues. CDR3 nucleotides: TGTGCCAGCAGCTTGGGGGACAGGGTCCACGAGCAGTACTTC. It is translated as CASSLGDRVHEQYF.

This clonotype has more than one count but fewer than ten. V is TRBV29-1 and J is TRBJ1-2; 9 bases are shared with TRBD1. V trimming: 0 bases; J trimming: 8 bases; junction bases outside the gene matches: 7. Germline lookup yields CDR1 SQVTM and CDR2 ANQGSEA. CDR3 length: 14 residues. The CDR3 DNA follows: TGCAGCGTTGAAGAAGCACAGGGGGCTTGGGGCTACACCTTC. Residues: CSVEEAQGAWGYTF.

The chain carries TRBV6-1 and TRBJ2-5, with 7 bases identical to TRBD1. The DNA end lines up better with TRBJ2-7; the J call may be wrong. Germline V gene data show CDR1 as MNHNS and CDR2 as SASEGT. The CDR3 is made up of 13 amino acids. CDR3 nucleotide sequence: TGTGCCAGCAGACATGACAGGGCCTACGAGCAGTACTTC. It specifies CASRHDRAYEQYF.

As for this clonotype: The junction and the germline gene differ at one end; a read error may be behind it. This chain links TRBV4-3 with TRBJ2-3; D may be TRBD1 (5 bases). Germline loops: CDR1 LGHNA, CDR2 YSLEER. The length of the CDR3 is 15 residues. As DNA, the CDR3 is TGCGCCAGCAGCCAAGATGGGCTAGGGGCGGATATGCAGTATTTT. Translated, it gives CASSQDGLGADMQYF.